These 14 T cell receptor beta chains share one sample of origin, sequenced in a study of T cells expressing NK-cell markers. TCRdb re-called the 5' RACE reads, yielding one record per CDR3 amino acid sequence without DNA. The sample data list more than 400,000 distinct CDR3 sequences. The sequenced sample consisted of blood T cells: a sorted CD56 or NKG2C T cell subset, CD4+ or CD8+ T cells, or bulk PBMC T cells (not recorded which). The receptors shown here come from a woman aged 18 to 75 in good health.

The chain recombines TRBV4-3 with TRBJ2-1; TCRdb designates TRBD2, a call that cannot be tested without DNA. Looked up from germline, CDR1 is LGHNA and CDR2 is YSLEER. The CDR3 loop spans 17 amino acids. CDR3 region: CASSQDPGGRGYNEQFF.

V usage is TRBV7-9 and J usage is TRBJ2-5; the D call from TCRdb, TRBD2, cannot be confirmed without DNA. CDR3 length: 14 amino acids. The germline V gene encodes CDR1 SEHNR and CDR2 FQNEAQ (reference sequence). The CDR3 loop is CASSPDTRQETQYF. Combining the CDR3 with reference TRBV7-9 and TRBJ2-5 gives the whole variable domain DTGVSQNPRHKITKRGQNVTFRCDPISEHNRLYWYRQTLGQGPEFLTYFQNEAQLEKSRLLSDRFSAERPKGSFSTLEIQRTEQGDSAMYLCASSPDTRQETQYFGPGTRLLVL.

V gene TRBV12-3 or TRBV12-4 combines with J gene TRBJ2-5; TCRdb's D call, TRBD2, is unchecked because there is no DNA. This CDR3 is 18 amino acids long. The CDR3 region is CASSFYLRGRRSQETQYF.

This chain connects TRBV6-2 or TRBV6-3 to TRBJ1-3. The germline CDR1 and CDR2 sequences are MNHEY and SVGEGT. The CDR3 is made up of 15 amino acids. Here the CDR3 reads CASSYPYTSGNTIYF.

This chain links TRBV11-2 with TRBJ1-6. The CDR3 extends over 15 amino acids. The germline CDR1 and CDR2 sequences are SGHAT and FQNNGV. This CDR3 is CASSQEAGANSPLHF.

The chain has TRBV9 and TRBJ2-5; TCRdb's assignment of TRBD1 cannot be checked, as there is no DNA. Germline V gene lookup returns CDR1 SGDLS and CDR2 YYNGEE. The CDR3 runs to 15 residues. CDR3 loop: CASSVGSDRAETQYF.

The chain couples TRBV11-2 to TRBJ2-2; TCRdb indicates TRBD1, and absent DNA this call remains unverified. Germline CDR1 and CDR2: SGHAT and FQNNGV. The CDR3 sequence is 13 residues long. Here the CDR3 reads CASTPVGAGELFF.

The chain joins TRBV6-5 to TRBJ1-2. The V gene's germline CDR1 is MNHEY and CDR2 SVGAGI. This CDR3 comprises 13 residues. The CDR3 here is CASSFTYNYGYTF.

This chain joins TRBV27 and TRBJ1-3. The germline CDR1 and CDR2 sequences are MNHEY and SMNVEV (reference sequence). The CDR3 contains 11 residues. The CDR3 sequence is CAVHSGNTIYF.

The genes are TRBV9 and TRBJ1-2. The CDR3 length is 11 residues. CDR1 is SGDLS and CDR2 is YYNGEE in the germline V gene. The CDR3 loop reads CASSHNYGYTF.

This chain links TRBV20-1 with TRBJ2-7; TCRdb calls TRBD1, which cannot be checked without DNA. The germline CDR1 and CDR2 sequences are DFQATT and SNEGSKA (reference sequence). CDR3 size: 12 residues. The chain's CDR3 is CSALADQGGQYF.

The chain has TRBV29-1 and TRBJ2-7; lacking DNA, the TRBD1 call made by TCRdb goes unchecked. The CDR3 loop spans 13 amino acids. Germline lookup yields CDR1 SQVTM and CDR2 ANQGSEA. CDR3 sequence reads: CSAGQGVSYEQYF.

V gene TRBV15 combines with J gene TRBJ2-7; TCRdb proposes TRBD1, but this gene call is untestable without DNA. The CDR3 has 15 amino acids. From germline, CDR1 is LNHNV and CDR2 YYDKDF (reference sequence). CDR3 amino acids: CATSKAGTGGLEQYF. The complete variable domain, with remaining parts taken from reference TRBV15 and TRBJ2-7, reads DAMVIQNPRYQVTQFGKPVTLSCSQTLNHNVMYWYQQKSSQAPKLLFHYYDKDFNNEADTPDNFQSRRPNTSFCFLDIRSPGLGDTAMYLCATSKAGTGGLEQYFGPGTRLTVT.

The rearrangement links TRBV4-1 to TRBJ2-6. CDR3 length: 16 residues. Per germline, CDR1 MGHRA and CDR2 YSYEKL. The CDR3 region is CASSQQQGSGANVLTF.